This TCR beta chain was sequenced for a study of early T cells in non-severe SARS-CoV-2 infection. Study context: Chains stayed unpaired after sequencing of bulk RNA from unsorted whole blood.

There are many counts of this clonotype. Researchers attached unique molecular identifiers to individual cDNA molecules. One entry per CDR3 protein results from TCRdb running MiXCR on the 5' RACE reads. Found here are approximately 18,000 distinct CDR3 sequences, 5% of them singletons; the top ten hold under 8.5%. Germline CDR1 is LNHDA and CDR2 is SQIVND (reference sequence). The V segment lost 9 bases and the J segment 3 bases; nucleotides outside the gene matches: 8. CDR3 length: 14 residues. The source material was whole blood. The TCR was taken from an adult who was a healthcare worker with PCR-confirmed SARS-CoV-2 infection or an uninfected control (not recorded which). This chain links TRBV19 with TRBJ2-1; 7 nucleotides line up with TRBD2. The CDR3 DNA is TGTGCCAGCGAAGGGCGGGACTACTACAATGAGCAGTTCTTC. It codes for CASEGRDYYNEQFF.